This T cell receptor beta chain was obtained from a study of synovial regulatory T cells in juvenile arthritis. Study as a whole: A few patients were therapy-naive; over five received methotrexate alone.

The table came from immunoSEQ multiplex PCR; TCRdb's copy has only in-frame clones and leaves some out. The repertoire shows 8,000 to 10,000 clones; the top ten hold approximately 0.73%. This CDR3 spans 15 amino acids. Nucleotide data are not available. The germline gives CDR1 MNHNS, CDR2 SASEGT. Study observations and caveats: Compared with other blood Treg cells, inflammation-associated Treg cells had reduced TCR diversity. Across patients, iaTreg TCR repertoires were mostly private, partly shared with synovial Teff and blood CPL.

Roughly eleven-patient cohort: some 11 active juvenile idiopathic arthritis patients, 3 polyarticular, 8 oligoarticular. As to this clone: Its matching antigen is unknown.

The sequenced sample consisted of Treg cells from blood. Documented subset: remaining (HLA-DR-negative) circulating blood Treg cells. This clonotype was obtained from a donor younger than 30 with juvenile idiopathic arthritis. The chain links TRBV6-1 to TRBJ1-4. This CDR3 is CASSPLRGTNEKLFF.